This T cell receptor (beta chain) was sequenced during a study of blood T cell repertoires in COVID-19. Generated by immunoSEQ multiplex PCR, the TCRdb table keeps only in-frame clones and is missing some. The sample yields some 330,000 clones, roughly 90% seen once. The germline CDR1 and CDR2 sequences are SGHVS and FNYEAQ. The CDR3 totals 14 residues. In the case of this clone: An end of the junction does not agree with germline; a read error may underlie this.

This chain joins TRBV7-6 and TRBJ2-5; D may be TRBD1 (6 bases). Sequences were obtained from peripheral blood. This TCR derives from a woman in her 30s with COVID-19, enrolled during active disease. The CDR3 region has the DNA TGTGCCAGCACCTTAACAGGGTTCCAAGAGACCCAGTACTTC. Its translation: CASTLTGFQETQYF.